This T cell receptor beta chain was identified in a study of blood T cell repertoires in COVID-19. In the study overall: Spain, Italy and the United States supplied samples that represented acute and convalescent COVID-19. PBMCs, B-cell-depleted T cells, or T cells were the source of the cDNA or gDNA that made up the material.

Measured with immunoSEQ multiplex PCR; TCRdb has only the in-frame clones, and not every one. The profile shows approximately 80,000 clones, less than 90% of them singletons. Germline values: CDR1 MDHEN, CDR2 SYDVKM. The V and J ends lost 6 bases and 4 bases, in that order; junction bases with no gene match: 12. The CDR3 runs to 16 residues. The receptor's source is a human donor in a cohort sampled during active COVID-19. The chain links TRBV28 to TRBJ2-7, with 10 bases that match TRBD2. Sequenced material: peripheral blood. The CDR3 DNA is TGTGCCAGCAGGCCCCATGGGACTAGCGTGGGGTACGAGCAGTACTTC. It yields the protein CASRPHGTSVGYEQYF.